Following are 18 T cell receptor beta chains from one sample sequenced in a study of control samples from healthy donors and cancer patients (dated by TCRdb to about 2020). Libraries were made using the immunoSEQ multiplex PCR assay. TCRdb mirrors the immuneACCESS table, restricted to in-frame sequences. Some clones are absent from its copies; in checked studies, under half trace to an unresolved V gene, and the reason for the others is unknown. Present in this sample are around 70,000 clones, more than 80% of which were seen just once. The ten largest clones capture approximately 15% of the sample. The sequencing input was blood. These receptor sequences come from a man between 60 and 70 years old in good health.

This chain joins TRBV2 and TRBJ2-3; maybe TRBD1 (6 bases). The CDR3 has 14 residues. Per germline, CDR1 SNHLY and CDR2 FYNNEI. Trimming took 10 bases from V and 0 from J, leaving 14 bases between them. CDR3 sequence: CATRQAFSTDTQYF. The CDR3 nucleotides are TGTGCCACGAGACAGGCTTTTAGCACAGATACGCAGTATTTT.

This clone was seen just once. The chain has TRBV29-1 and TRBJ2-1; a weak D match, TRBD2 (7 bases). V lost 7 bases, J lost 6 bases, and 16 bases lay in between. Germline CDR1 and CDR2: SQVTM and ANQGSEA. This CDR3 has 13 amino acids. The CDR3 is CSAGGLAVNEQFF. In DNA, the CDR3 is TGCAGCGCCGGGGGGCTAGCCGTCAATGAGCAGTTCTTC.

The V gene is TRBV2, the J gene TRBJ1-4; no firm D call. Germline V lookup: CDR1 SNHLY, CDR2 FYNNEI. V lost 1 base to trimming and J lost 4 bases, with 7 bases between them. CDR3 size: 14 residues. DNA of the CDR3: TGTGCCAGCAGTGAAGAGGCGGGTAATGAAAAACTGTTTTTT. As protein: CASSEEAGNEKLFF.

CDR3 sequence: CASSSGQGAYNEQFF. In nucleotides, the CDR3 is TGTGCCAGCAGTTCTGGACAGGGGGCCTACAATGAGCAGTTCTTC. This chain connects TRBV6-5 to TRBJ2-1, with 10 positions matching TRBD1. The germline V gene encodes CDR1 MNHEY and CDR2 SVGAGI. This CDR3 has 15 residues. The junction had 2 bases not matched to a gene; V was cut back by 4 bases and J by 2 bases.

With respect to this clone: The identical CDR3 is also encoded by other nucleotide sequences in the sample. The chain is built from TRBV18 and TRBJ2-7; D may be TRBD2 (6 bases). CDR3 size: 13 residues. CDR1 is KGHSH and CDR2 is LQKENI in the germline V gene. Trimming removed 4 bases at V and 6 bases at J, with 13 bases between. DNA for the CDR3: TGTGCCAGCTCACGGGACGGGGGATCCGAGCAGTACTTC. Amino acid sequence: CASSRDGGSEQYF.

This clone was seen a handful of times. This chain links TRBV3-1 (or the pseudogene TRBV3-2) with TRBJ1-1; no reliable D call. The length of the CDR3 is 12 residues. Germline lookup yields CDR1 LGHDT and CDR2 YNNKEL (reference sequence). Trimming removed 3 bases at V and 3 bases at J, with 5 bases between. CDR3 nucleotides: TGTGCCAGCAGCCAGGGGTACACTGAAGCTTTCTTT. Translated, it gives CASSQGYTEAFF.

This sequence joins TRBV21-1 and TRBJ2-1; the table assigns TRBD1, which was not confirmed against the DNA. TRBV21-1 corresponds to a pseudogene. The CDR3 covers 17 residues. The CDR3 protein is CASSKAETGGYHNEQFF. The CDR3, as DNA: TGTGCCAGCAGCAAAGCCGAGACAGGGGGCTATCACAATGAGCAGTTCTTC.

The chain has TRBV27 and TRBJ1-2; D is undetermined. CDR3 length: 15 residues. Per germline, CDR1 MNHEY and CDR2 SMNVEV (reference sequence). Trimming removed 0 bases from V and 8 bases from J, with 16 bases in between. The CDR3 DNA is TGTGCCAGCAGTTTATCAGGTGGTTTCAGAGAGGGCTACACCTTC. It specifies CASSLSGGFREGYTF.

V is TRBV27 and J is TRBJ2-7; 9 positions match TRBD2. V trimming: 4 bases; J trimming: 1 base; junction bases outside the gene matches: 14. The germline gives CDR1 MNHEY, CDR2 SMNVEV (reference sequence). The CDR3 loop spans 18 amino acids. The CDR3 sequence: CASSSTRPESGRSYEQYF. The CDR3 coding sequence is TGTGCCAGCAGTTCTACAAGGCCCGAAAGCGGGAGGTCCTACGAGCAGTACTTC.

This clone was found a few times. This chain joins TRBV7-8 and TRBJ1-5; 7 bases line up with TRBD1. The CDR3 is 16 amino acids. The junction had 3 bases not matched to a gene; V was cut back by 0 bases and J by 1 base. Germline-derived CDR1 and CDR2 are SGHVS and FQNEAQ. The CDR3 sequence is CASSLAGTVSNQPQHF. In DNA form, the CDR3 reads TGTGCCAGCAGCTTAGCCGGGACAGTGAGCAATCAGCCCCAGCATTTT.

The V gene is TRBV6-4, the J gene TRBJ1-1, with D unresolved. Germline lookup yields CDR1 MRHNA and CDR2 SNTAGT. The length of the CDR3 is 19 residues. The V end was cut by 0 bases, the J end by 0 bases, with 20 bases between. Here the CDR3 reads CASSDSTLGRALLNTEAFF. CDR3 in DNA: TGTGCCAGCAGTGACTCTACCCTGGGGAGGGCTTTATTGAACACTGAAGCTTTCTTT.

In its sample, this clone is medium-sized. CDR3 region: CASSLSRLAGGRYNEQFF. The DNA of the CDR3 is TGTGCCAGCAGTTTATCGCGACTAGCGGGAGGCCGGTACAATGAGCAGTTCTTC. The rearrangement joins TRBV27 to TRBJ2-1; TRBD2 matches 13 bases. CDR1 is MNHEY, CDR2 SMNVEV, per germline (reference sequence). Unmatched junction bases numbered 6, after V lost 0 bases and J lost 4 bases. The CDR3 extends over 18 amino acids.

V usage is TRBV7-2 and J usage is TRBJ2-7; no clear D gene. Trimming removed 0 bases at V and 2 bases at J, with 20 bases between. Germline loops: CDR1 SGHTA, CDR2 FQGNSA. The CDR3 sequence is 18 residues long. The CDR3 nucleotides read TGTGCCAGCAGCTTAGCGGTAGGGTTAACTTCTGGACCCTACGAGCAGTACTTC. It specifies CASSLAVGLTSGPYEQYF.

J is TRBJ2-1 and V is TRBV19, with a possible D match to TRBD1 (6 bases). Per germline, CDR1 LNHDA and CDR2 SQIVND (reference sequence). The V gene lost 4 bases and the J gene lost 12 bases, with 13 bases spanning the gap. CDR3 length: 12 residues. CDR3 coding DNA: TGTGCCAGTAGTACAGGGGTTAGGGGGCAGTTCTTC. Protein sequence: CASSTGVRGQFF.

This chain uses TRBV9 with TRBJ1-3; D is undetermined. Trimming stripped 0 bases from V and 2 bases from J, with 3 bases between. The CDR3 sequence is 13 residues long. Germline CDR1 reads SGDLS; CDR2 reads YYNGEE. CDR3 sequence: CASSVGTGNTIYF. The CDR3 coding sequence is TGTGCCAGCAGCGTAGGTACTGGAAACACCATATATTTT. The full variable domain, completed using reference TRBV9 and TRBJ1-3, is DSGVTQTPKHLITATGQRVTLRCSPRSGDLSVYWYQQSLDQGLQFLIQYYNGEERAKGNILERFSAQQFPDLHSELNLSSLELGDSALYFCASSVGTGNTIYFGEGSWLTVV.

This clone came up a few times. The rearrangement joins TRBV18 to TRBJ2-7, with a possible D match to TRBD2 (5 bases). In germline, CDR1 is KGHSH, CDR2 LQKENI. CDR3 length: 14 residues. Trimming left V 1 base short and J 3 bases short, with 10 bases between. CDR3 residues: CASSPRPGNYEQYF. As DNA, the CDR3 is TGTGCCAGCTCACCACGCCCCGGGAACTACGAGCAGTACTTC.

This clone was detected only once. J is TRBJ2-5 and V is TRBV30, with a weak D call TRBD1 (5 bases). The CDR3 is made up of 15 amino acids. Trimming left V 0 bases short and J 5 bases short, with 16 bases between. Germline CDR1 is GTSNPN and CDR2 is SVGIG (reference sequence). Written as DNA, the CDR3 is TGTGCCTGGAGTGTACGGCAGGGTATAGGGGAGACCCAGTACTTC. It translates to CAWSVRQGIGETQYF.

The V gene is TRBV4-1, the J gene TRBJ1-4; possible D gene TRBD1, 6 bases. V gave up 0 bases and J gave up 7 bases, with 9 bases separating them. The CDR3 spans 14 residues. Germline lookup yields CDR1 MGHRA and CDR2 YSYEKL. Written as DNA, the CDR3 is TGCGCCAGCAGCCAAGATGCAGGGGCTGAAAAACTGTTTTTT. Translated: CASSQDAGAEKLFF.